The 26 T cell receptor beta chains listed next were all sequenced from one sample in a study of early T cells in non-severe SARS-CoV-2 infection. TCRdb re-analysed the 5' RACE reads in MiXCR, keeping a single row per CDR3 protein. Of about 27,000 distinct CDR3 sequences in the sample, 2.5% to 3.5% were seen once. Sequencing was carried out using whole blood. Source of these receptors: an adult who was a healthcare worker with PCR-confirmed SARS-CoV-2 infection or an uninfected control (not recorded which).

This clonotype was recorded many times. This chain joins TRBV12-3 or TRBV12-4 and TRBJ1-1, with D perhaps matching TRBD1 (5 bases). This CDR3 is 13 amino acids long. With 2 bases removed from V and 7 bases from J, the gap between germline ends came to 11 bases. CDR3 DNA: TGTGCCAGCAGTTTATTTGTAGGGGATGAAGCTTTCTTT. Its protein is CASSLFVGDEAFF.

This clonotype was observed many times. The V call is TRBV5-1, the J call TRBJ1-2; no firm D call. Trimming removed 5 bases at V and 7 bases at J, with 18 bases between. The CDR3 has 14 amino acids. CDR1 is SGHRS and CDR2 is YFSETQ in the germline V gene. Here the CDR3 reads CASSHSSGKSGYTF. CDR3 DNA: TGCGCCAGCAGTCATTCCTCCGGGAAGAGTGGCTACACCTTC.

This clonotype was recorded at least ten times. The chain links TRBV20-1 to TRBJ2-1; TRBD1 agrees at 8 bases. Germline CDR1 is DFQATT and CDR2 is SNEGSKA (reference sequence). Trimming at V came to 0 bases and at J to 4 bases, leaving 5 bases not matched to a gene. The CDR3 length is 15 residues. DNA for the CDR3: TGCAGTGCTAGAGAAGGTACAGGGGGTTACAATGAGCAGTTCTTC. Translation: CSAREGTGGYNEQFF.

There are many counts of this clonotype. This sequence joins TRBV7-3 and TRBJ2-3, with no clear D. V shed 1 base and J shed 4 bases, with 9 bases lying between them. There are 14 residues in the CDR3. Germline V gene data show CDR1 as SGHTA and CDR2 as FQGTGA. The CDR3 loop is CASSLSGFADTQYF. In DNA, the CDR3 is TGTGCCAGCAGCTTAAGTGGGTTCGCAGATACGCAGTATTTT.

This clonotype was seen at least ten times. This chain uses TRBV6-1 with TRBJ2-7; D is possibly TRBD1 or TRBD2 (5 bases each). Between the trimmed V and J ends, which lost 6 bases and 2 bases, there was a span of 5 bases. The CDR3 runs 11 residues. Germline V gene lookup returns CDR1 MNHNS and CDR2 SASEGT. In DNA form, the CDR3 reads TGTGCCAGCAGGGGGGCCTACGAGCAGTACGTC. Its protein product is CASRGAYEQYV.

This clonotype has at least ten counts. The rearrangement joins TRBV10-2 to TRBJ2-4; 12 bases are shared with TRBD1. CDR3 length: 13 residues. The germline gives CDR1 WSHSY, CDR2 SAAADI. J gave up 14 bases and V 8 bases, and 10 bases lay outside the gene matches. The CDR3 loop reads CASGPQGQGAEYF. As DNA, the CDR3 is TGCGCCAGCGGACCCCAGGGACAGGGGGCCGAGTACTTC.

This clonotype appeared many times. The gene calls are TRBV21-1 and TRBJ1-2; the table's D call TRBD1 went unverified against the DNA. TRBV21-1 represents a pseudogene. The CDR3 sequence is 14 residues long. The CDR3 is CASMRRGPNYGYTF. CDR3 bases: TGTGCCAGCATGAGAAGGGGGCCGAACTATGGCTACACCTTC.

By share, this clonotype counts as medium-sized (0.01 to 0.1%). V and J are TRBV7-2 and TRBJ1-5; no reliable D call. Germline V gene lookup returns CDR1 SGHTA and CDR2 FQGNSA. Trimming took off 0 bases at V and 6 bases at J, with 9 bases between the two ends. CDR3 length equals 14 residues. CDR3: CASSLARKPQPQHF. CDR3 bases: TGTGCCAGCAGCTTAGCCCGCAAGCCTCAGCCCCAGCATTTT.

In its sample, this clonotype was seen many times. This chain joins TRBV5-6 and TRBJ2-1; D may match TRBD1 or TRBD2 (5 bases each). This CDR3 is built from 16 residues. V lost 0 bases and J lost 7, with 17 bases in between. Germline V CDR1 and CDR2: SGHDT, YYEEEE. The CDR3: CASSLVGAGTVNEQFF. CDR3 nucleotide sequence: TGTGCCAGCAGCTTGGTAGGGGCAGGGACGGTAAATGAGCAGTTCTTC.

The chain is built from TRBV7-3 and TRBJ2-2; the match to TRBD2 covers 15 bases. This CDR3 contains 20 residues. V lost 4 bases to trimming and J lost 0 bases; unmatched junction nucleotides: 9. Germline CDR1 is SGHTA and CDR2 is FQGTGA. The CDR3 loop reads CASSSVPGLAGGSNTGELFF. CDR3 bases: TGTGCCAGCAGCTCCGTCCCGGGACTAGCGGGGGGATCGAACACCGGGGAGCTGTTTTTT. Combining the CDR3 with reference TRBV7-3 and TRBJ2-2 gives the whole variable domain GAGVSQTPSNKVTEKGKYVELRCDPISGHTALYWYRQSLGQGPEFLIYFQGTGAADDSGLPNDRFFAVRPEGSVSTLKIQRTERGDSAVYLCASSSVPGLAGGSNTGELFFGEGSRLTVL.

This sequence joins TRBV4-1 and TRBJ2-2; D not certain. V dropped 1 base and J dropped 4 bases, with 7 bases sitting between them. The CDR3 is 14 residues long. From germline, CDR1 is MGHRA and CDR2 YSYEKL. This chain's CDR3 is CASSQAPGTGELFF. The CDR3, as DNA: TGCGCCAGCAGCCAAGCCCCGGGCACCGGGGAGCTGTTTTTT.

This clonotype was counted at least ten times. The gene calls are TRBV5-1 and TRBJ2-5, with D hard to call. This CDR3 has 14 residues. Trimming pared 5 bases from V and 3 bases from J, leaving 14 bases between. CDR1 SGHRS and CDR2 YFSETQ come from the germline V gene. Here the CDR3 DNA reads TGCGCCAGCAGTGATGCGGTGTCCAAAGAGACCCAGTACTTC. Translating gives CASSDAVSKETQYF.

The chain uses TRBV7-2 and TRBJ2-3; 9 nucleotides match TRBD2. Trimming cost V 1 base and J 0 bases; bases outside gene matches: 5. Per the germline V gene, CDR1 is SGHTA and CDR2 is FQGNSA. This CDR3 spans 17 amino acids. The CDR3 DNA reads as TGTGCCAGCAGCTTAGTGCGGGCGGGGGGGAGCACAGATACGCAGTATTTT. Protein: CASSLVRAGGSTDTQYF.

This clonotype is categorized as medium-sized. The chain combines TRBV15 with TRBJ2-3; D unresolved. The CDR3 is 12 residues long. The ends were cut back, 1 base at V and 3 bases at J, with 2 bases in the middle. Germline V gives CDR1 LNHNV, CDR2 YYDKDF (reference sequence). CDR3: CATSRATDTQYF. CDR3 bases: TGTGCCACCAGCAGAGCGACAGATACGCAGTATTTT.

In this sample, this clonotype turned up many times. The CDR3: CSHGGVAETYEQYV. CDR3 in DNA: TGCAGCCACGGGGGGGTAGCGGAGACGTACGAGCAGTACGTC. The chain recombines TRBV29-1 with TRBJ2-7, with 8 bases identical to TRBD2. The CDR3 is made up of 14 amino acids. The germline V gene encodes CDR1 SQVTM and CDR2 ANQGSEA. The trim removed 8 bases at V and 4 bases at J, leaving 13 bases unmatched.

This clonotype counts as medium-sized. The CDR3 bases are TGTGCCAGCAGCTTAGTCTCGGGAACTGAAGCTTTCTTT. As protein: CASSLVSGTEAFF. V usage is TRBV7-9 and J usage is TRBJ1-1; no reliable D call. This CDR3 comprises 13 residues. CDR1 is SEHNR, CDR2 FQNEAQ, per germline (reference sequence). V was clipped by 1 base and J by 5 bases, with 8 bases between them.

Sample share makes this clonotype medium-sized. The CDR3 coding sequence is TGTGCCAGCAGCCCCCACGGGACTAGCGGGGGGTCCTACAATGAGCAGTTCTTC. It is translated as CASSPHGTSGGSYNEQFF. The rearrangement joins TRBV11-2 to TRBJ2-1; TRBD2 agrees at 15 bases. Trimming at V came to 5 bases and at J to 1 base, leaving 6 bases not matched to a gene. Per the germline V gene, CDR1 is SGHAT and CDR2 is FQNNGV. The CDR3 runs 18 residues.

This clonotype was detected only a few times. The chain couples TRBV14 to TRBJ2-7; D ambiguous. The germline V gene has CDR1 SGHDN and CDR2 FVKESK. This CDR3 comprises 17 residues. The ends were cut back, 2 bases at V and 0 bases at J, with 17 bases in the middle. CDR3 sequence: CASSQCCPTRTSYEQYV. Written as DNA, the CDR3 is TGTGCCAGCAGCCAATGTTGCCCGACGCGGACCTCCTACGAGCAGTACGTC.

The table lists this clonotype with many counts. The CDR3 DNA reads as TGTGCCAGCAGCCTCGGACAGCGCTACGAGCAGTACGTC. Amino acid sequence: CASSLGQRYEQYV. The rearrangement links TRBV5-6 to TRBJ2-7, with a tentative D call TRBD1 (6 bases). The CDR3 length is 13 residues. CDR1 is SGHDT and CDR2 is YYEEEE in the germline V gene. V gave up 4 bases and J gave up 3 bases, with 11 bases separating them.

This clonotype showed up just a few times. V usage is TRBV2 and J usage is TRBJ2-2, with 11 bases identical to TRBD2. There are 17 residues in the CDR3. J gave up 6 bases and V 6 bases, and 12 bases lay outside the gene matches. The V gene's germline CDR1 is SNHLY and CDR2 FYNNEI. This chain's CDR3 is CASRDLAGGPSPGELFF. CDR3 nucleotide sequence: TGTGCCAGCAGGGACTTAGCGGGGGGGCCGTCCCCCGGGGAGCTGTTTTTT.

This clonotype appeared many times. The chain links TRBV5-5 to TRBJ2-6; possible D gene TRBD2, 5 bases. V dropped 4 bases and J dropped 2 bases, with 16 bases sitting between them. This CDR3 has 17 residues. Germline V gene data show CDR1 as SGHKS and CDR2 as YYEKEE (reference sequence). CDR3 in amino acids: CASSPISISAGANVLTF. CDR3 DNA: TGTGCCAGCAGCCCCATCTCTATTAGCGCTGGGGCCAACGTCCTGACTTTC.

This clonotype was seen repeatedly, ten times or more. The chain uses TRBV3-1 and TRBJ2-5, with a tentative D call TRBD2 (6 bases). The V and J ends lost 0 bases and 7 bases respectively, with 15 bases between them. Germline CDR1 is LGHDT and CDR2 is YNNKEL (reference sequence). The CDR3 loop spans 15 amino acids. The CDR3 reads CASSQETGVLGTQYF. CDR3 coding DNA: TGTGCCAGCAGCCAAGAAACGGGGGTGTTAGGGACCCAGTACTTC.

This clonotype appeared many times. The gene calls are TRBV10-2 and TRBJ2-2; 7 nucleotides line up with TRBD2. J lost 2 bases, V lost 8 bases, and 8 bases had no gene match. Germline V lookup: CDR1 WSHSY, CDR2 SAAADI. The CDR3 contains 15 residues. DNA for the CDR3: TGCGCCAGCGCTGAGCGGGGAGGTAACACCGGGGAGCTGTTTTTT. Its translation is CASAERGGNTGELFF.

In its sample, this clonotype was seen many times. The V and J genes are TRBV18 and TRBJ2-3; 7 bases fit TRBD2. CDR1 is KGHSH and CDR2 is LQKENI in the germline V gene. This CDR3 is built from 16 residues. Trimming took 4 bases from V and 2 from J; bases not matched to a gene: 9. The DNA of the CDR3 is TGTGCCAGCTCACGTTCACAAGGGGACTACACAGATACGCAGTATTTT. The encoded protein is CASSRSQGDYTDTQYF.

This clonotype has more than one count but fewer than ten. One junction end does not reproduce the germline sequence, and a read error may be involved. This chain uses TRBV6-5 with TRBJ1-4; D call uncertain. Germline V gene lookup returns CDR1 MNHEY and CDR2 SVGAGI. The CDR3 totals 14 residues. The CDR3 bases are TGTGCCACCAGTGTGTTGCGGGGTAATGAAAAACTGTTTTTT. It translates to CATSVLRGNEKLFF.

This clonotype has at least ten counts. The CDR3, as DNA: TGTGCCAGCAGGATCAGGGGCGCTCCCCATGGCTACACCTTC. Encoded protein: CASRIRGAPHGYTF. The V and J genes are TRBV6-1 and TRBJ1-2; D is possibly TRBD1 (6 bases). V lost 6 bases to trimming and J lost 6 bases, with 17 bases between them. This CDR3 contains 14 residues. The V gene's germline CDR1 is MNHNS and CDR2 SASEGT.